This TCR beta chain was observed in a study of cytomegalovirus exposure and HLA in healthy donors. Worth noting for this clone: Its specificity is unknown.

The assay was immunoSEQ multiplex PCR, and TCRdb's table has in-frame clones only and misses some. The data show about 250,000 clones, about 86% seen once. Study-wide results and limits: Among TCR beta chains, those listed as cytomegalovirus-associated numbered over 150.

Sequenced sample: PBMCs. This clonotype was obtained from a man aged 18 to 30 in good health and CMV-seronegative.

The CDR3 DNA is TGCGCCAGCAGGTTGTTTGCTAGGAGGGATGAGACCCAGTACTTC. This encodes CASRLFARRDETQYF. The chain is built from TRBV4-1 and TRBJ2-5; TRBD2 might be the D (6 bases). In germline, CDR1 is MGHRA, CDR2 YSYEKL. V dropped 6 bases and J dropped 5 bases, with 19 bases sitting between them. CDR3 size: 15 residues.